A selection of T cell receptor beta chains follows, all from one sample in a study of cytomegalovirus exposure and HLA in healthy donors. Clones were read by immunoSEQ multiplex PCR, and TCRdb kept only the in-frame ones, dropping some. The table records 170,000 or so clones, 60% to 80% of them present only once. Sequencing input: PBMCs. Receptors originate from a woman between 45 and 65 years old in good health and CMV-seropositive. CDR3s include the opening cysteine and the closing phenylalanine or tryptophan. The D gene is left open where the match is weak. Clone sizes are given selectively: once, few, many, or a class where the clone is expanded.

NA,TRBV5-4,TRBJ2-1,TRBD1,CASSLAGTGGDEQFF,TGTGCCAGCAGCTTGGCCGGGACAGGGGGCGATGAGCAGTTCTTC
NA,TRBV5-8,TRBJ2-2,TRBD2,CASSSSGGNTGELFF,TGTGCCAGCAGCTCTAGCGGGGGGAACACCGGGGAGCTGTTTTTT
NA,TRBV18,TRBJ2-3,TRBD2,CASSPRSGGTDTQYF,TGTGCCAGCTCACCACGTAGCGGGGGCACAGATACGCAGTATTTT
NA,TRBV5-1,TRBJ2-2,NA,CASRRTETGELFF,TGCGCCAGCAGGCGGACAGAAACCGGGGAGCTGTTTTTT
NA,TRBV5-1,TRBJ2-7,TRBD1,CASSLGTGVLDEQYF,TGCGCCAGCAGCTTAGGGACAGGGGTGCTGGACGAGCAGTACTTC
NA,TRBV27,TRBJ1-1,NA,CASRLGRRSEAFF,TGTGCCAGCAGGTTGGGGCGGCGATCTGAAGCTTTCTTT
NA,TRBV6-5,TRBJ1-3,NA,CASSYRGGSGNTIYF,TGTGCCAGCAGTTACCGCGGGGGATCGGGAAACACCATATATTTT
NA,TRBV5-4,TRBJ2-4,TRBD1,CATKGQGAKENIQYF,TGTGCCACCAAGGGACAGGGGGCAAAAGAAAACATTCAGTACTTC
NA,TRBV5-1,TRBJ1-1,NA,CASSFRAMNTEAFF,TGCGCCAGCAGCTTCAGGGCCATGAACACTGAAGCTTTCTTT
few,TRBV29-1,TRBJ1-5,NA,CSAVDSSNQPQHF,TGCAGCGCCGTGGACAGCTCCAATCAGCCCCAGCATTTT
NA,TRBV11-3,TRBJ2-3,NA,CASSLGGERADTQYF,TGTGCCAGCAGCTTAGGCGGGGAAAGGGCAGATACGCAGTATTTT
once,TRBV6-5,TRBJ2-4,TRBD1,CASRPRTGENIQYF,TGTGCCAGCAGACCACGGACAGGGGAAAACATTCAGTACTTC
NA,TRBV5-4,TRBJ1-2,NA,CASSLAGRGRDGYTF,TGTGCCAGCAGCTTGGCCGGCAGGGGCCGGGATGGCTACACCTTC
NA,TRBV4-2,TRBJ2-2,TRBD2,CASSRERGALTTGELFF,TGTGCCAGCAGCCGAGAGCGGGGGGCCCTTACCACCGGGGAGCTGTTTTTT
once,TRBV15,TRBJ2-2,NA,CATSRGGRGNTGELFF,TGTGCCACCAGCAGAGGTGGACGGGGGAACACCGGGGAGCTGTTTTTT
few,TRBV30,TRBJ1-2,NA,CAWSVLKGLNGYTF,TGTGCCTGGAGTGTACTTAAGGGGTTGAATGGCTACACCTTC
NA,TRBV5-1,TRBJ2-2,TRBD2,CATSEAGGGTGELFF,TGCGCCACCTCCGAGGCCGGCGGGGGGACCGGGGAGCTGTTTTTT
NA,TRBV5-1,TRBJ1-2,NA,CASTLAGDGYTF,TGCGCCAGCACCCTAGCCGGGGATGGCTACACCTTC
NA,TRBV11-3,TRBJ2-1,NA,CASSGRPVGGINEQFF,TGTGCCAGCAGTGGGAGACCAGTTGGGGGGATAAATGAGCAGTTCTTC
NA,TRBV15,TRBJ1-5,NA,CATSRETYSNQPQHF,TGTGCCACCAGCAGAGAGACTTATAGCAATCAGCCCCAGCATTTT
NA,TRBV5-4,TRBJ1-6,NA,CASSLGQANSPLHF,TGTGCCAGCAGCTTGGGCCAGGCCAATTCACCCCTCCACTTT
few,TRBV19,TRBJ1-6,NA,CASRGSGIGGISPLHF,TGTGCCAGTAGGGGTTCCGGGATCGGGGGGATTTCACCCCTCCACTTT
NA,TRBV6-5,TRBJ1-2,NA,CASSRGAVITF,TGTGCCAGCTCCCGGGGGGCTGTTATAACCTTC
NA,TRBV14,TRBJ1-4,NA,CASSQAINNEKLFF,TGTGCCAGCAGCCAGGCCATCAATAATGAAAAACTGTTTTTT
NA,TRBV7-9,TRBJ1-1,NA,CSSSPVPSHTEAFF,TGTTCCAGCAGCCCGGTCCCCTCCCACACTGAAGCTTTCTTT
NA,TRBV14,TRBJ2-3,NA,CASSPGSSDTQYF,TGTGCCAGCAGCCCAGGTAGTTCGGATACGCAGTATTTT
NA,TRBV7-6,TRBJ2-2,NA,CASSLVQGMAGELFF,TGTGCCAGCAGCTTAGTGCAGGGTATGGCCGGGGAGCTGTTTTTT
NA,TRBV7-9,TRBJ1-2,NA,CSSSLGRWEPGYGYTF,TGTTCCAGCAGCTTAGGCCGTTGGGAGCCTGGCTATGGCTACACCTTC
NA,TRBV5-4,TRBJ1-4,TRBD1,CASSPDLDRESEKLFF,TGTGCCAGCAGCCCGGATTTAGACAGGGAGAGTGAAAAACTGTTTTTT
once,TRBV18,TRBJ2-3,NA,CASSPGTYMIADTQYF,TGTGCCAGCTCACCGGGGACTTACATGATCGCAGATACGCAGTATTTT
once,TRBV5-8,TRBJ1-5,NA,CASTGAGRRPQHF,TGTGCCAGCACTGGGGCAGGGAGGCGGCCCCAGCATTTT
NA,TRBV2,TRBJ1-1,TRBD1,CASSTVPGTGLISTEAFF,TGTGCCAGCAGCACTGTACCCGGGACAGGCCTCATCAGCACTGAAGCTTTCTTT
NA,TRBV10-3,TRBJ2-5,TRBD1,CAISDKGALGETQYF,TGTGCCATCAGTGATAAGGGGGCGCTCGGAGAGACCCAGTACTTC
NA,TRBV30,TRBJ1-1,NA,CAWQRSTEAFF,TGTGCCTGGCAGAGGTCCACTGAAGCTTTCTTT
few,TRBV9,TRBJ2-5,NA,CASSFSIKNQETQYF,TGTGCCAGCAGCTTTTCTATCAAGAACCAAGAGACCCAGTACTTC
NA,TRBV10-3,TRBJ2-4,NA,CAISDSGQAKNIQYF,TGTGCCATCAGTGACAGCGGCCAAGCCAAAAACATTCAGTACTTC
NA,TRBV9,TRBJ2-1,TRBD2,CASSASGGPYNEQFF,TGTGCCAGCAGCGCCAGCGGGGGGCCATACAATGAGCAGTTCTTC
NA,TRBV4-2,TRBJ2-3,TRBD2,CASSQIPSAGEGDTQYF,TGTGCCAGCAGCCAAATCCCCTCAGCGGGGGAAGGAGATACGCAGTATTTT